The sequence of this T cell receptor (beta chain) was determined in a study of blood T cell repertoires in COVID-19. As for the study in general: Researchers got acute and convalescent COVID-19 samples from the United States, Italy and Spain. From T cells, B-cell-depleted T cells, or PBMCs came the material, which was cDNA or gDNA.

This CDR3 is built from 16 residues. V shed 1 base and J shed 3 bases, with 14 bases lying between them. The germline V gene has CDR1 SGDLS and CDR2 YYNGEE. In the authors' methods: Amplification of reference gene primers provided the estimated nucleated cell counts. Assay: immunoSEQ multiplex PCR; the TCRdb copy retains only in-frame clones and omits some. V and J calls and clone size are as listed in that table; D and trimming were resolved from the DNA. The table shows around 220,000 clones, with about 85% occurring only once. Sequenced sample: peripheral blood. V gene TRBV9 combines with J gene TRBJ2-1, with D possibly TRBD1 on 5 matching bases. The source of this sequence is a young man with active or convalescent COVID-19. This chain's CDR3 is CASSVRAGWDYNEQFF. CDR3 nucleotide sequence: TGTGCCAGCAGCGTAAGGGCAGGGTGGGACTACAATGAGCAGTTCTTC. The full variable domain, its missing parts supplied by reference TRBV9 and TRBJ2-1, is DSGVTQTPKHLITATGQRVTLRCSPRSGDLSVYWYQQSLDQGLQFLIQYYNGEERAKGNILERFSAQQFPDLHSELNLSSLELGDSALYFCASSVRAGWDYNEQFFGPGTRLTVL.